The 24 T cell receptor beta chains reported below all come from one sample, sequenced in a study of T cells in Graves' hyperthyroidism and ophthalmopathy. Using RNA transcripts as the source, TCR beta CDR3 regions were amplified. First-round RT-PCR targeting the TCR CDR3 was performed with the HTBI primer set. TCRdb used MiXCR to reprocess the multiplex PCR reads, holding one entry per CDR3 protein. This table holds 530,000 or so distinct CDR3 sequences, approximately 44% found once. Sequencing was carried out using peripheral blood or thyroid tissue (not recorded which). These receptors were obtained from a woman under 30 with Graves' hyperthyroidism.

This clonotype was recorded once. The V and J genes are TRBV20-1 and TRBJ2-5; D is unclear. V lost 4 bases to trimming and J lost 5 bases, with 20 bases between them. CDR1 is DFQATT and CDR2 is SNEGSKA in the germline V gene (reference sequence). CDR3 length equals 15 residues. CDR3 in amino acids: CSAKVVGVRSETQYF. CDR3 DNA: TGCAGTGCTAAAGTAGTCGGAGTGAGGAGCGAGACCCAGTACTTC.

The chain joins TRBV7-9 to TRBJ2-5; possible D gene TRBD1, 6 bases. Germline values: CDR1 SEHNR, CDR2 FQNEAQ (reference sequence). V was pared by 3 bases and J by 2 bases, with 10 bases between. The CDR3 consists of 14 residues. CDR3 bases: TGTGCCAGCAGCTTTGTGACAGGACAAGAGACCCAGTACTTC. The encoded protein is CASSFVTGQETQYF.

The chain couples TRBV20-1 to TRBJ2-5; D possibly corresponds to TRBD2 (5 bases). Germline V lookup: CDR1 DFQATT, CDR2 SNEGSKA (reference sequence). CDR3 length: 17 residues. Trimming left V 1 base short and J 5 bases short, with 23 bases between. CDR3: CSARASSGENTGETQYF. The CDR3 DNA follows: TGCAGTGCTAGAGCTTCGAGCGGAGAGAACACCGGGGAGACCCAGTACTTC.

The gene calls are TRBV4-2 and TRBJ1-5; D perhaps matches TRBD1 (5 bases). Germline values: CDR1 LGHNA, CDR2 YNFKEQ. V lost 3 bases to trimming and J lost 7 bases, with 16 bases between them. This CDR3 is 15 amino acids long. The DNA of the CDR3 is TGTGCCAGCAGCCAGGACCGTCAGGGTCGCCAGCCCCAGCATTTT. It translates to CASSQDRQGRQPQHF.

This clonotype was detected ten times or more. V usage is TRBV12-3 or TRBV12-4 and J usage is TRBJ2-7; TRBD2 matches 9 bases. There are 13 residues in the CDR3. J gave up 9 bases and V 1 base, and 4 bases lay outside the gene matches. CDR3 protein: CASSLGGRGRQYF. The CDR3 DNA sequence: TGTGCCAGCAGTTTAGGCGGGAGGGGACGGCAGTACTTC.

DNA of the CDR3: TGTGCCAGCAGGCTCCCTATTTCCTACGAGCAGTACTTC. The encoded protein is CASRLPISYEQYF. The chain links TRBV11-2 to TRBJ2-7, with D uncertain. V was cut by 6 bases and J by 1 base, with 10 bases left in between. This CDR3 spans 13 amino acids. Per the germline V gene, CDR1 is SGHAT and CDR2 is FQNNGV.

In the case of this clonotype: It is likely a read error, because the conserved phenylalanine at the end of the CDR3 is missing. The DNA is left out, because the CDR3 cannot be placed on it with certainty; the CDR3 is given as TCRdb lists it. V usage is TRBV7-8 and J usage is TRBJ2-5. Ends included, the CDR3 has 13 residues. Germline V gene sequence: CDR1 SGHVS, CDR2 FQNEAQ. The CDR3 reads CASSLTHGSPVYT.

This clonotype was counted ten times or more. The CDR3 nucleotides are TGCGCCAGCAGCCAAGAGTCTGGGGAGCTGTTTTTT. Translated: CASSQESGELFF. The chain joins TRBV4-3 to TRBJ2-2; D remains unclear. The length of the CDR3 is 12 residues. Trimming left V 0 bases short and J 8 bases short, with 4 bases between. Per the germline V gene, CDR1 is LGHNA and CDR2 is YSLEER.

The chain uses TRBV2 and TRBJ2-7; 7 positions agree with TRBD2. The CDR3 totals 13 residues. V trimming: 7 bases; J trimming: 1 base; junction bases outside the gene matches: 4. From germline, CDR1 is SNHLY and CDR2 FYNNEI. The CDR3 DNA sequence: TGTGCCAGCAACAACGGGAGGTCCTACGAGCAGTACTTC. Amino acids: CASNNGRSYEQYF.

This clonotype turned up a few times. The chain employs TRBV12-3 or TRBV12-4 and TRBJ2-1, with 7 bases that match TRBD2. Trimming removed 5 bases from V and 5 bases from J; junction bases left unmatched: 9. The CDR3 consists of 15 residues. The CDR3 sequence: CASSTVLRGDNEQFF. CDR3 nucleotide sequence: TGTGCCAGCAGTACCGTCCTTCGGGGGGACAATGAGCAGTTCTTC.

This clonotype was found many times. The chain combines TRBV12-3 or TRBV12-4 with TRBJ2-7; D unclear. Trimming pared 2 bases from V and 5 bases from J, leaving 7 bases between. CDR3 length: 12 amino acids. CDR3 sequence (DNA): TGTGCCAGCAGTTTATATTTGGACGAGCAGTACTTC. Amino acid sequence: CASSLYLDEQYF.

The chain links TRBV4-3 to TRBJ1-1; no clear D. V dropped 1 base and J dropped 4 bases, with 10 bases sitting between them. The CDR3 is made up of 14 amino acids. Per germline, CDR1 LGHNA and CDR2 YSLEER. The chain's CDR3 is CASSQGRWPTEAFF. DNA for the CDR3: TGCGCCAGCAGCCAAGGTAGGTGGCCCACTGAAGCTTTCTTT.

This clonotype has only a few counts. The J gene is TRBJ1-1, the V gene TRBV5-1, with 8 bases aligning to TRBD1. This CDR3 region has 16 residues. The germline gives CDR1 SGHRS, CDR2 YFSETQ. Trimming cost V 3 bases and J 5 bases; bases outside gene matches: 12. The CDR3 is CASSSLTGGGFTEAFF. DNA for the CDR3: TGCGCCAGCAGCTCCCTCACAGGGGGGGGTTTTACTGAAGCTTTCTTT.

At least ten counts were recorded for this clonotype. The chain has TRBV7-3 and TRBJ2-2, with 11 bases that match TRBD2. Per germline, CDR1 SGHTA and CDR2 FQGTGA. The ends lost 6 bases at V and 3 bases at J; junction bases unmatched: 6. CDR3 length: 16 residues. DNA for the CDR3: TGTGCCAGCAGGGAAACTAGCGGGGGACACACCGGGGAGCTGTTTTTT. Translation: CASRETSGGHTGELFF.

The CDR3 DNA reads TGTGCCAGCTCACCTTATCGACAGGGAAGTTCATACGAGCAGTACTTC. It yields the protein CASSPYRQGSSYEQYF. The rearrangement joins TRBV18 to TRBJ2-7; 7 positions match TRBD1. CDR3 length: 16 amino acids. V dropped 3 bases and J dropped 4; count of bases not matched to a gene: 12. Per germline, CDR1 KGHSH and CDR2 LQKENI.

The rearrangement joins TRBV20-1 to TRBJ2-5, with TRBD2 matching over 7 bases. The V gene end was trimmed by 0 bases and the J gene end by 2 bases; junction bases not matched to a gene: 6. The CDR3 has 15 amino acids. Germline CDR1 is DFQATT and CDR2 is SNEGSKA (reference sequence). The CDR3 sequence is CSARDGAGEQETQYF. In DNA, the CDR3 is TGCAGTGCTAGAGACGGGGCGGGGGAGCAAGAGACCCAGTACTTC.

This clonotype was recorded at least ten times. The chain uses TRBV10-3 and TRBJ2-6, with D perhaps being TRBD1 or TRBD2 (6 bases each). There are 14 residues in the CDR3. The germline CDR1 and CDR2 sequences are ENHRY and SYGVKD. The ends were cut back, 8 bases at V and 6 bases at J, with 14 bases in the middle. CDR3 sequence (DNA): TGTGCCATCTTGGAGGGGGAAAAGGCCAACGTCCTGACTTTC. Translating gives CAILEGEKANVLTF.

This clonotype has at least ten counts. The chain uses TRBV18 and TRBJ1-6; 7 bases are shared with TRBD1. Germline V gene data show CDR1 as KGHSH and CDR2 as LQKENI. The CDR3 covers 16 residues. The trim removed 2 bases at V and 7 bases at J, leaving 8 bases unmatched. The CDR3 bases are TGTGCCAGCTCACCAGGGACGGGACAGTCCAATTCACCCCTCCACTTT. Encoded protein: CASSPGTGQSNSPLHF.

Turning to this clonotype: One end of the junction is discordant with germline, which a read error may explain. This chain joins TRBV7-2 and TRBJ2-1, with unresolved D. This CDR3 comprises 14 residues. Germline CDR1 and CDR2: SGHTA and FQGNSA. Here the CDR3 reads CASSPPPLYSEQFF. CDR3 coding DNA: TGTGCCAGCAGCCCCCCCCCTCTTTACAGTGAGCAGTTCTTC.

This clonotype was observed a few times. V usage is TRBV20-1 and J usage is TRBJ2-5; no firm D call. The DNA end is a closer match to TRBJ2-4, so the J assignment may be wrong. The germline V gene encodes CDR1 DFQATT and CDR2 SNEGSKA (reference sequence). The CDR3 has 14 residues. CDR3 nucleotide sequence: TGCAGTGCTGGCCACAATGAGGCCAAAAACATTCAGTACTTC. Amino acid sequence: CSAGHNEAKNIQYF.

The genes are TRBV5-1 and TRBJ2-7, with a tentative D call TRBD2 (6 bases). V lost 4 bases, J lost 7 bases, and 12 bases lay in between. The germline gives CDR1 SGHRS, CDR2 YFSETQ. The CDR3 is 12 residues long. CDR3: CASSVTREEQYF. The CDR3 DNA reads TGCGCCAGCAGCGTGACCCGGGAGGAGCAGTACTTC.

This clonotype was picked up many times. The chain couples TRBV7-9 to TRBJ2-2, with 7 bases matching TRBD2. Trimming cost V 5 bases and J 4 bases; bases outside gene matches: 13. Germline V CDR1 and CDR2: SEHNR, FQNEAQ (reference sequence). This CDR3 has 17 amino acids. The DNA of the CDR3 is TGTGCCAGCAGCGCGTTGCGTTTCGCGGGAGTCACCGGGGAGCTGTTTTTT. Translated: CASSALRFAGVTGELFF.

This chain connects TRBV6-5 to TRBJ1-6; D perhaps matches TRBD1 (5 bases). The CDR3 consists of 12 residues. The V gene's germline CDR1 is MNHEY and CDR2 SVGAGI. Deletions cut 4 bases from V and 18 bases from J, with 16 bases between. In nucleotides, the CDR3 is TGTGCCAGCAGTTCCCCGGGACCACGGTCCCACTTT. It yields the protein CASSSPGPRSHF.

On this clonotype: The CDR3 does not end in the conserved phenylalanine or tryptophan, so this is likely a read error. It is unclear where the CDR3 begins or ends on the DNA, so no DNA is shown, and the CDR3 is as TCRdb lists it. The V and J genes are TRBV5-1 and TRBJ2-2; the table assigns TRBD2, which was not confirmed against the DNA. Termini included, the CDR3 measures 11 amino acids. From germline, CDR1 is SGHRS and CDR2 YFSETQ. CDR3 loop: CASSLVLAGGP.